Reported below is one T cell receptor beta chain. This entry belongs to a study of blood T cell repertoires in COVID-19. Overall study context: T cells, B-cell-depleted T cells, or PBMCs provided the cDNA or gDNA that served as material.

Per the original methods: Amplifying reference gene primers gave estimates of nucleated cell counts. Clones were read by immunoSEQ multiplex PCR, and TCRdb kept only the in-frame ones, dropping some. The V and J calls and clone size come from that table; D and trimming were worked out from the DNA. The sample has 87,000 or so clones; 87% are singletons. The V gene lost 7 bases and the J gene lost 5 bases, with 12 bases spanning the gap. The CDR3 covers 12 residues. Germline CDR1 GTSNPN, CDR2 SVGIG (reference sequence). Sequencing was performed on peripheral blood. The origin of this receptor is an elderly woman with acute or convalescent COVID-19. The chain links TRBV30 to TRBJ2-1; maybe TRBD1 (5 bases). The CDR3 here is CAYQKGDNEQFF. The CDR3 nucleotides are TGTGCCTATCAGAAAGGGGACAATGAGCAGTTCTTC.